The subject of this entry is one T cell receptor (beta chain). Its antigen remains unknown. These data come from a study of beta chain features in type 1 diabetes. In the study overall: In all, approximately 100,000,000 sorted cells from all samples were analyzed.

Study results and limitations: Type 1 diabetes patients had TCRB CDR3s that were shorter (moderately but significantly so) in all four CD4+ subsets. The analysis here could not establish whether HLA type shapes TCRB rearrangement.

Per germline, CDR1 MDHEN and CDR2 SYDVKM. V lost 5 bases, J lost 3 bases, and 19 bases lay in between. The CDR3 is made up of 16 amino acids. Purities in excess of 95% were seen in all sorted populations. The study reverse transcribed the entire isolated RNA, so it sequenced expressed TCRB transcripts. The study sequenced naive, central memory and regulatory T cell samples to an average of about 3.8 million reads. Clones were sequenced by immunoSEQ multiplex PCR, and TCRdb holds only the in-frame ones, with some missing. The repertoire holds fewer than 300,000 clones, with approximately 11% as singletons.

Material for sequencing was naive CD4+ T cells from blood. This sequence was found in a man younger than 45 with type 1 diabetes. The chain joins TRBV28 to TRBJ1-1; possibly TRBD1 for D (6 bases). The CDR3, as DNA: TGTGCCAGCAGTCAACCGGGACACTCTTTTTACACTGAAGCTTTCTTT. Amino acid sequence: CASSQPGHSFYTEAFF.